This T cell receptor beta chain was sequenced during a study of post-analysis software for immune sequencing data. The study's findings and limits: Patients had higher frequencies than controls of four to six TRBV segments, including TRBV5-6, TRBV5-1 and TRBV20-1.

Unique molecular identifiers featured in each of the TCR beta cDNA libraries. Via MiXCR, TCRdb re-called the PCR reads, giving one row per CDR3 protein. The sample contains hundreds of thousands of distinct CDR3 sequences, approximately 30% of which appear only once. Regarding this clonotype: Its antigen is unknown. This may stem from a read error, because a much larger clone lies one nucleotide away.

The CDR3 loop spans 15 amino acids. Trimming at V came to 4 bases and at J to 6 bases, leaving 9 bases not matched to a gene. Germline loops: CDR1 SGHAT, CDR2 FQNNGV. This chain connects TRBV11-2 to TRBJ2-7; 10 bases match TRBD1. The sequence was collected from a girl aged 5 to 17 with multiple sclerosis. Sequencing was carried out using blood. This chain's CDR3 is CASSWGQGICTEQYF. The CDR3 DNA sequence: TGTGCCAGCAGCTGGGGACAGGGGATCTGCACCGAGCAGTACTTC.